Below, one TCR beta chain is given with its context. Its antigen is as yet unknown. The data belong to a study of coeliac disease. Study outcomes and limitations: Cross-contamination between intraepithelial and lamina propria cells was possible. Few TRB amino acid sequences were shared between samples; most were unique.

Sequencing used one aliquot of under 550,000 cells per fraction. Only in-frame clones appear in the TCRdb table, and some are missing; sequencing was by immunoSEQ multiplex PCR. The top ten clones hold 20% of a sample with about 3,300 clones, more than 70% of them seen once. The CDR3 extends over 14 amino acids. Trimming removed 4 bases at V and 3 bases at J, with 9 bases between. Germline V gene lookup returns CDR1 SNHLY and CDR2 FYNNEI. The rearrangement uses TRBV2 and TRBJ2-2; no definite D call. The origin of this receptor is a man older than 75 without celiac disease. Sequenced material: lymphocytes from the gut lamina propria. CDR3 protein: CASSVRGDTGELFF. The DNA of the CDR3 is TGTGCCAGCAGTGTACGCGGTGACACCGGGGAGCTGTTTTTT. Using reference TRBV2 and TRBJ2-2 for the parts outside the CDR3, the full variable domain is EPEVTQTPSHQVTQMGQEVILRCVPISNHLYFYWYRQILGQKVEFLVSFYNNEISEKSEIFDDQFSVERPDGSNFTLKIRSTKLEDSAMYFCASSVRGDTGELFFGEGSRLTVL.